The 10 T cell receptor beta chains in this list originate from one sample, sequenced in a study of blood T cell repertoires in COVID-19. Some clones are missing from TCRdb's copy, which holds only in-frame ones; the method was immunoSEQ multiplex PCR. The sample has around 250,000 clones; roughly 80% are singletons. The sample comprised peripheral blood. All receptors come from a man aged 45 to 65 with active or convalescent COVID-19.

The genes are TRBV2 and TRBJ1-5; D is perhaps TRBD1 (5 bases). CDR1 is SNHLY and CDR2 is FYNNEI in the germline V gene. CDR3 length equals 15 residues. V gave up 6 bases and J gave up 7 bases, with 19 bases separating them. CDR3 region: CASRSDGGRNQPQHF. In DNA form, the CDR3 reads TGTGCCAGCAGATCTGATGGGGGGAGAAACCAGCCCCAGCATTTT.

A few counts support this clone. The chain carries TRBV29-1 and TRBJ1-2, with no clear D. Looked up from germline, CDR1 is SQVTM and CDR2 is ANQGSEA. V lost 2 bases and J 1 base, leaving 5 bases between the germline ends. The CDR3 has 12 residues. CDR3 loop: CSVESGNYGYTF. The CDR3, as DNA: TGCAGCGTTGAATCCGGTAACTATGGCTACACCTTC.

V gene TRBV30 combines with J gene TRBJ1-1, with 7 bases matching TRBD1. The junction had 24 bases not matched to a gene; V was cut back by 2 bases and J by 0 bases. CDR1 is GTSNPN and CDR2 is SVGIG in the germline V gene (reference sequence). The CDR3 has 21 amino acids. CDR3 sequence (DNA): TGTGCCTGGAGTTTCCCCCCAAGGGACAAACAGGGGTGGGTTTTGAACACTGAAGCTTTCTTT. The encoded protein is CAWSFPPRDKQGWVLNTEAFF.

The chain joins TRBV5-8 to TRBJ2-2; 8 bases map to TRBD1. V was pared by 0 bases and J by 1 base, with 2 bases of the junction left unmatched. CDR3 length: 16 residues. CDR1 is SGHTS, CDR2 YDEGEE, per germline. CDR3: CASSLDGTGNTGELFF. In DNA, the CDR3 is TGTGCCAGCAGCTTGGACGGGACAGGGAACACCGGGGAGCTGTTTTTT.

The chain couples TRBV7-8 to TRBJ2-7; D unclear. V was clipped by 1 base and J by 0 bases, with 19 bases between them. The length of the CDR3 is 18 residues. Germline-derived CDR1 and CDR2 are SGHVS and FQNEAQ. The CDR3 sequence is CASSLVSTPSRFSYEQYF. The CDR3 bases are TGTGCCAGCAGCTTAGTCTCTACTCCCTCACGTTTCTCCTACGAGCAGTACTTC.

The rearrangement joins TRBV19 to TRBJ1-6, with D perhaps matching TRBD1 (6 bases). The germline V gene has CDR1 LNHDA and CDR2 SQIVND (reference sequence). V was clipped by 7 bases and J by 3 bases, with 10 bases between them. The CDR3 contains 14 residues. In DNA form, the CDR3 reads TGTGCCAGTATGGACAGCATCTATAATTCACCCCTCCACTTT. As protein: CASMDSIYNSPLHF.

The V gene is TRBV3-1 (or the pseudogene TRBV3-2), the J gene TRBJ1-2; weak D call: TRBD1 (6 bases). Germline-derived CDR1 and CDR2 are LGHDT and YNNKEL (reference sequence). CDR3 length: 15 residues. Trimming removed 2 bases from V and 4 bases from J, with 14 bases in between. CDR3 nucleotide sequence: TGTGCCAGCAGCCAAAAGCTTGCGGACAGCTATGGCTACACCTTC. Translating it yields CASSQKLADSYGYTF.

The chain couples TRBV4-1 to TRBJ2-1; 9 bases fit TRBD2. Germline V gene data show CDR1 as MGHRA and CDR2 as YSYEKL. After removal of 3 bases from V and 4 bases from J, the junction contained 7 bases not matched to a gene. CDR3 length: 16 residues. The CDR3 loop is CASSQVEAGGYNEQFF. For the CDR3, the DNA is TGCGCCAGCAGCCAGGTAGAAGCGGGGGGATACAATGAGCAGTTCTTC.

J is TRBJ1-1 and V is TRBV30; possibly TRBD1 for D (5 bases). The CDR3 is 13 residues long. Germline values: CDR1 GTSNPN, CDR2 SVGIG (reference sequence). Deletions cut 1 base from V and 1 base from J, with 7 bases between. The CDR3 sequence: CAWSGGGNTEAFF. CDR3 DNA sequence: TGTGCCTGGAGTGGGGGGGGGAACACTGAAGCTTTCTTT.

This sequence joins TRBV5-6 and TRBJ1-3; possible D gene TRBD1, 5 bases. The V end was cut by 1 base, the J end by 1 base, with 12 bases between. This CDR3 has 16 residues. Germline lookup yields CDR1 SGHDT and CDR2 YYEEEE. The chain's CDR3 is CASSLSLQGSGNTIYF. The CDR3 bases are TGTGCCAGCAGCTTGTCCCTTCAGGGATCTGGAAACACCATATATTTT.